This entry describes one T cell receptor (beta chain). Its antigen is unidentified. This sample was included in a study of T cells in Graves' hyperthyroidism and ophthalmopathy. About the study: Pretreatment peripheral blood was obtained at initial diagnosis.

TCR beta CDR3 regions were amplified from RNA. Using the HTBI primer set, a first-round RT-PCR was run on the TCR CDR3. TCRdb re-called the multiplex PCR reads through MiXCR, storing one row per CDR3 protein. The data hold about 500,000 distinct CDR3 sequences, with around 15% observed a single time. Study conclusions and caveats: Clonotypes that were expanded in thyroid above 0.001 mostly appeared in blood too.

This sequence was found in a woman in her late teens or twenties with Graves' hyperthyroidism. The specimen sequenced was blood.

This chain's CDR3 is CASNLQGYGTDTQYF. The DNA of the CDR3 is TGTGCCAGCAACTTACAGGGTTATGGCACAGATACGCAGTATTTT. V and J are TRBV12-3 or TRBV12-4 and TRBJ2-3; tentative D call: TRBD1 (6 bases). V was pared by 7 bases and J by 1 base, with 15 bases between. The CDR3 runs 15 residues.